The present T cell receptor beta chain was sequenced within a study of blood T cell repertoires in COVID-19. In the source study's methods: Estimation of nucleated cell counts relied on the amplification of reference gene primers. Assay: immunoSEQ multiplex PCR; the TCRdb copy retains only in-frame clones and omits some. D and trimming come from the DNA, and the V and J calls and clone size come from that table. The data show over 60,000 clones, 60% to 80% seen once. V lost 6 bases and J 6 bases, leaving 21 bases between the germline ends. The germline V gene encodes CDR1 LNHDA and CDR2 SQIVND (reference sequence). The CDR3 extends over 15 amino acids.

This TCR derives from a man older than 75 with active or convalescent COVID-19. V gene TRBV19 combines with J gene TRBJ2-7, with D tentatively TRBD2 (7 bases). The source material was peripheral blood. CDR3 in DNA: TGTGCCAGTAGACCCATCGACGGGGGCGGGGGCGAGCAGTACTTC. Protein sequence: CASRPIDGGGGEQYF.